The clone carrying this T cell receptor beta chain was seen a handful of times. The CDR3 has 13 amino acids. Deletions cut 0 bases from V and 9 bases from J, with 11 bases between. From germline, CDR1 is ENHRY and CDR2 SYGVKD. This sample was included in a study of patients and donors after allogeneic stem cell transplantation. One entry per CDR3 protein results from TCRdb running MiXCR on the RT-PCR reads. Here the sample spans hundreds of thousands of distinct CDR3 sequences, around 41% being singletons. The clonotype originates from a human donor who was either an allogeneic HSCT recipient or a stem cell or donor lymphocyte infusion donor (not recorded which). It is not recorded whose cells these are; they may come from a transplant donor. The V gene is TRBV10-3, the J gene TRBJ1-2, with D possibly TRBD1 on 5 matching bases. Sequencing used blood, either unsorted or a sorted T cell fraction (not recorded which). CDR3 sequence: CAISESSGGSYTF. The DNA of the CDR3 is TGTGCCATCAGTGAGTCGAGCGGGGGAAGCTACACCTTC.